This TCR beta chain came from a study of response to subunit inactivated influenza vaccine. Study findings and constraints: The authors suggested that few new T cells are recruited per seasonal influenza vaccination.

Of note for this clonotype: Its antigen is currently unknown.

CDR3 size: 15 residues. Losses at the gene ends were 1 base for V and 7 bases for J; bases not matched to a gene: 7. TCRdb re-derived calls from the RT-PCR reads in MiXCR, one entry per CDR3 protein. The sample shows under 850,000 distinct CDR3 sequences, roughly 20% of them seen only once. The sequencing here drew on PBMCs from blood, taken 5 days after vaccination. This clonotype originated in a man in his fifties or sixties who received an inactivated influenza vaccine. V and J are TRBV12-3 or TRBV12-4 and TRBJ1-2, with TRBD1 matching 9 bases. CDR3 sequence: CASSLGDRALFGYTF. The CDR3, as DNA: TGTGCCAGCAGTTTAGGGGACAGGGCTCTTTTTGGCTACACCTTC.